This TCR beta chain was recovered during a study of blood T cell repertoires in COVID-19. Turning to the study itself: The origin of the acute and convalescent COVID-19 samples was the United States, Italy and Spain. The analysed material was cDNA or gDNA that came from T cells, B-cell-depleted T cells, or PBMCs.

The V end lost 0 bases, the J end lost 0 bases, and 11 bases lay between the germline ends. CDR1 and CDR2 (germline): PRHDT, FYEKMQ (reference sequence). This CDR3 contains 16 residues. In the original analysis: Nucleated cell number was recorded as an estimate derived from reference gene primer amplification. TCRdb's table, derived via immunoSEQ multiplex PCR, lists solely in-frame clones and lacks some. The V and J calls and clone size are taken from that table; D and trimming were inferred from the DNA. The sample has about 190,000 clones; 80% are singletons. The chain combines TRBV13 with TRBJ1-1; D uncertain. This TCR was sampled from a man aged 60 to 75 with acute or convalescent COVID-19. The sample consisted of peripheral blood. CDR3 loop: CASSLGTQDLNTEAFF. The CDR3 nucleotides read TGTGCCAGCAGCTTAGGAACCCAGGATCTGAACACTGAAGCTTTCTTT. The complete variable domain, with remaining parts taken from reference TRBV13 and TRBJ1-1, reads AAGVIQSPRHLIKEKRETATLKCYPIPRHDTVYWYQQGPGQDPQFLISFYEKMQSDKGSIPDRFSAQQFSDYHSELNMSSLELGDSALYFCASSLGTQDLNTEAFFGQGTRLTVV.